Each of the 8 T cell receptor beta chains below was sequenced from the same sample in a study of control samples from healthy donors and cancer patients. TCRdb's copy holds only in-frame clones and misses some; the assay was immunoSEQ multiplex PCR. The repertoire consists of under 200,000 clones, with 91% occurring once and the leading ten covering approximately 1.4%. The sample was blood. Source of these receptors: a woman aged 30 to 39 in good health.

In this sample, this clone turned up once. The rearrangement uses TRBV27 and TRBJ2-7; TRBD1 might be the D (6 bases). This CDR3 region has 14 residues. Germline-derived CDR1 and CDR2 are MNHEY and SMNVEV (reference sequence). The ends were cut back, 2 bases at V and 1 base at J, with 9 bases in the middle. CDR3 region: CASSLPDSSYEQYF. The CDR3 bases are TGTGCCAGCAGTTTACCGGACAGTTCCTACGAGCAGTACTTC.

J is TRBJ1-5 and V is TRBV21-1; the table calls TRBD1, which could not be checked here. TRBV21-1 is a pseudogene locus. The CDR3 sequence is 13 residues long. CDR3 sequence (DNA): TGTGCCAGCACCTCACAGGGGATCCAGCCCCAGCATTTT. Its translation: CASTSQGIQPQHF.

A single count supports this clone. The V call is TRBV7-2, the J call TRBJ2-5, with 9 bases matching TRBD2. This CDR3 contains 13 residues. Germline V lookup: CDR1 SGHTA, CDR2 FQGNSA. With V trimmed by 5 bases and J by 5 bases, 3 bases remained unmatched. This CDR3 is CASSPSGGETQYF. CDR3 nucleotide sequence: TGTGCCAGCAGCCCCAGCGGGGGGGAGACCCAGTACTTC.

The chain links TRBV10-3 to TRBJ1-5; TRBD1 might be the D (6 bases). Deletions cut 3 bases from V and 0 bases from J, with 9 bases between. This CDR3 contains 15 residues. Germline CDR1 and CDR2: ENHRY and SYGVKD. Written as DNA, the CDR3 is TGTGCCATCAGTGACAGGGGCTATAGCAATCAGCCCCAGCATTTT. Its translation is CAISDRGYSNQPQHF.

The V and J genes are TRBV29-1 and TRBJ1-2; D might be TRBD1 (6 bases). CDR1 and CDR2 from the germline V gene are SQVTM and ANQGSEA. V was clipped by 4 bases and J by 4 bases, with 13 bases between them. The CDR3 is 13 residues long. CDR3 nucleotides: TGCAGCGTTGGGGTAGGGGGGTCCTATGGCTACACCTTC. Its protein is CSVGVGGSYGYTF.

This CDR3 is CASRTGTSGGAYEQYF. DNA for the CDR3: TGTGCCAGCAGAACCGGGACTAGCGGGGGGGCCTACGAGCAGTACTTC. The chain couples TRBV6-6 to TRBJ2-7; TRBD2 matches at 16 bases. The CDR3 loop spans 16 amino acids. V was clipped by 6 bases and J by 2 bases; unmatched bases: 4. Germline CDR1 and CDR2: MNHNY and SVGAGI (reference sequence).

This clone was detected only once. The chain uses TRBV7-2 and TRBJ2-4, with 14 nucleotides matching TRBD2. CDR3 size: 15 residues. Germline CDR1 is SGHTA and CDR2 is FQGNSA. V lost 5 bases and J lost 7; bases outside the gene matches: 4. The CDR3 region is CASSPRLAGGNIQYF. The DNA of the CDR3 is TGTGCCAGCAGCCCCCGACTAGCGGGAGGGAACATTCAGTACTTC.

V and J are TRBV28 and TRBJ1-6; TRBD1 is a possible D gene (6 bases). This CDR3 spans 16 amino acids. The ends were cut back, 0 bases at V and 9 bases at J, with 15 bases in the middle. From germline, CDR1 is MDHEN and CDR2 SYDVKM. The CDR3 is CASSLWSGGESSPLHF. CDR3 in DNA: TGTGCCAGCAGTTTATGGTCCGGGGGCGAAAGTTCACCCCTCCACTTT.